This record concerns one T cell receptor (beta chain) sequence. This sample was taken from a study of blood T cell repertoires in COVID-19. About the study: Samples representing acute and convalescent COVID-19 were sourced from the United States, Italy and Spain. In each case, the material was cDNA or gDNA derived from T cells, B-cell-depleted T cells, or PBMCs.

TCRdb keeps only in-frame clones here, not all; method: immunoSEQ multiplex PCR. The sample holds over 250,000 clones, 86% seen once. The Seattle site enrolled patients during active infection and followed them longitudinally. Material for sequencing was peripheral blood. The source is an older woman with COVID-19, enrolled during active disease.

CDR3 sequence reads: CASSLRTPRTGNTIYF. DNA of the CDR3: TGTGCCAGCAGCCTCAGGACTCCCCGGACTGGAAACACCATATATTTT. The chain uses TRBV3-1 (or the pseudogene TRBV3-2) and TRBJ1-3; D gene uncertain. The V end lost 4 bases, the J end lost 2 bases, and 15 bases lay between the germline ends. Per the germline V gene, CDR1 is LGHDT and CDR2 is YNNKEL (reference sequence). The CDR3 spans 16 residues.